What follows is one T cell receptor beta chain and its context. Its matching antigen is unknown. These data belong to a study of T cells after yellow fever vaccination. Study-wide results and caveats: Some clonotypes were seen in both the CD4 and the CD8 compartments. These made up a small share and likely arose from convergent recombination.

This CDR3 has 16 residues. The V gene end was trimmed by 1 base and the J gene end by 8 bases; junction bases not matched to a gene: 8. Per the germline V gene, CDR1 is SEHNR and CDR2 is FQNEAQ (reference sequence). TCRdb reprocessed the 5' RACE reads with MiXCR, giving one entry per CDR3 protein. The sample records 300,000 to 350,000 distinct CDR3 sequences, 3% to 4.5% being singletons. This sequence joins TRBV7-9 and TRBJ1-2; 12 bases line up with TRBD1. The clonotype comes from a man younger than 30 who received the YFV17D yellow fever vaccine. This specimen consisted of PBMCs, obtained 5 days after the yellow fever booster vaccination. Here the CDR3 DNA reads TGTGCCAGCAGCTTAGGGGGGACAGGGGGCATAGGAGGCTACACCTTC. Its translation: CASSLGGTGGIGGYTF.